The 24 T cell receptor beta chains below were found in one sample sequenced in a study of breast tumors, draining lymph nodes, adjacent tissues. TCRdb reprocessed the multiplex PCR reads with MiXCR, giving one entry per CDR3 protein. The table lists under 250,000 distinct CDR3 sequences, roughly 32% of them singletons, with around 1.5% in the top ten. Axillary draining lymph nodes of breast cancer patients supplied the node samples. Input material: axillary lymph node tissue. The receptors come from a female donor with breast cancer. Some clones in this sample may be carry-over from other donors' samples.

This clonotype was observed many times. The V and J genes are TRBV19 and TRBJ2-3; TRBD2 might be the D (6 bases). V gave up 10 bases and J gave up 0 bases, with 17 bases separating them. This CDR3 spans 15 amino acids. Germline CDR1 LNHDA, CDR2 SQIVND (reference sequence). CDR3 amino acids: CATTAASGSTDTQYF. Here the CDR3 DNA reads TGTGCCACAACGGCCGCGAGCGGGAGCACAGATACGCAGTATTTT.

This rearrangement joins TRBV19 to TRBJ1-2; D gene uncertain. Germline V gene lookup returns CDR1 LNHDA and CDR2 SQIVND (reference sequence). The CDR3 spans 13 residues. The V and J ends lost 3 bases and 2 bases respectively, with 7 bases between them. This CDR3 is CASSIGTNYGYTF. The CDR3 DNA follows: TGTGCCAGTAGTATCGGCACCAACTATGGCTACACCTTC.

As to this clonotype: Germline is not matched at one junction end, which may reflect a read error. The CDR3 region has the DNA TGTGCCAGCACAGGGGCGGGGTCAGGGGAAAAACCGTCTTTT. Protein: CASTGAGSGEKPSF. V gene TRBV2 combines with J gene TRBJ1-4; D perhaps matches TRBD1 (6 bases). There are 14 residues in the CDR3. Per germline, CDR1 SNHLY and CDR2 FYNNEI.

The chain combines TRBV28 with TRBJ2-2; no clear D gene. Trimming removed 3 bases at V and 4 bases at J, with 12 bases between. The length of the CDR3 is 15 residues. Germline V CDR1 and CDR2: MDHEN, SYDVKM. This chain's CDR3 is CASSLGTAPTGELFF. CDR3 bases: TGTGCCAGCAGTTTGGGAACAGCACCCACCGGGGAGCTGTTTTTT.

This clonotype was observed at least ten times. This chain joins TRBV11-2 and TRBJ2-5, with TRBD1 as a possible D gene (6 bases). Trimming left V 6 bases short and J 5 bases short, with 10 bases between. Looked up from germline, CDR1 is SGHAT and CDR2 is FQNNGV. This CDR3 spans 12 amino acids. The CDR3 sequence: CASSWGRETQYF. Written as DNA, the CDR3 is TGTGCCAGCAGTTGGGGGCGTGAGACCCAGTACTTC.

In DNA form, the CDR3 reads TGCAGCGTCCGCCGGGGGGCCAATCAGCCCCAGCATTTT. Translating it yields CSVRRGANQPQHF. This chain joins TRBV29-1 and TRBJ1-5; D is perhaps TRBD1 (6 bases). Trimming left V 6 bases short and J 3 bases short, with 12 bases between. Germline CDR1 SQVTM, CDR2 ANQGSEA. This CDR3 region has 13 residues. Complete variable domain (other parts from reference TRBV29-1 and TRBJ1-5): SAVISQKPSRDICQRGTSLTIQCQVDSQVTMMFWYRQQPGQSLTLIATANQGSEATYESGFVIDKFPISRPNLTFSTLTVSNMSPEDSSIYLCSVRRGANQPQHFGDGTRLSIL.

As for this clonotype: Just one base apart from a much larger clone, this may be a read error. V gene TRBV7-3 combines with J gene TRBJ2-2; D perhaps matches TRBD2 (6 bases). Germline CDR1 and CDR2: SGHTA and FQGTGA. Trimming left V 1 base short and J 6 bases short, with 24 bases between. CDR3 length equals 19 residues. CDR3 region: CASSLSAGSGYSDPGELFF. The CDR3 DNA follows: TGTGCCAGCAGCTTAAGTGCCGGGAGCGGGTATTCAGACCCCGGGGAGCTGTTTTTT.

With regard to this clonotype: Mismatch with germline at one junction end may stem from a read error. J is TRBJ1-6 and V is TRBV7-2, with D unresolved. The CDR3 sequence is 15 residues long. CDR1 is SGHTA and CDR2 is FQGNSA in the germline V gene. CDR3 sequence reads: CAGSSVSNHNSPLHF. CDR3 coding DNA: TGTGCCGGCAGCTCGGTCTCGAACCATAATTCACCCCTCCACTTT.

This clonotype was seen more than once but under ten times. A much more abundant neighbour one base away suggests this may be a read error. This chain uses TRBV5-4 with TRBJ2-7; 8 nucleotides match TRBD2. The germline CDR1 and CDR2 sequences are SGHNT and YYREEE (reference sequence). V gave up 1 base and J gave up 3 bases; unmatched junction bases: 9. This CDR3 is built from 16 residues. CDR3 in amino acids: CASSLNPPAGVYEQYF. The CDR3 bases are TGTGCCAGCAGCTTGAATCCCCCAGCGGGAGTCTACGAGCAGTACTTC. Variable domain in full (rest from reference TRBV5-4 and TRBJ2-7): ETGVTQSPTHLIKTRGQQVTLRCSSQSGHNTVSWYQQALGQGPQFIFQYYREEENGRGNFPPRFSGLQFPNYSSELNVNALELDDSALYLCASSLNPPAGVYEQYFGPGTRLTVT.

The V call is TRBV18, the J call TRBJ2-2; 12 nucleotides agree with TRBD2. This CDR3 has 19 amino acids. In germline, CDR1 is KGHSH, CDR2 LQKENI. J gave up 6 bases and V 0 bases, and 11 bases lay outside the gene matches. The CDR3 DNA reads TGTGCCAGCTCACCACCGGGGACTAGCGGGTGGAGCAGGGCCGGGGAGCTGTTTTTT. Its translation is CASSPPGTSGWSRAGELFF.

Many counts were recorded for this clonotype. The chain links TRBV29-1 to TRBJ2-7, with D perhaps TRBD1 or TRBD2 (5 bases each). Trimming took off 4 bases at V and 0 bases at J, with 13 bases between the two ends. The CDR3 spans 14 residues. Germline values: CDR1 SQVTM, CDR2 ANQGSEA. The CDR3 loop is CSVASQGRSYEQYF. CDR3 coding DNA: TGCAGCGTTGCGAGTCAGGGACGCTCCTACGAGCAGTACTTC.

In the case of this clonotype: Sequence at one end of the junction differs from germline and may be a read error. The chain is built from TRBV11-3 and TRBJ1-2, with 9 bases that match TRBD1. The CDR3 extends over 14 amino acids. Germline V gene lookup returns CDR1 SGHNT and CDR2 YENEEA. This CDR3 reads CASSSGQGTYDYTF. In nucleotides, the CDR3 is TGTGCCAGCAGCAGCGGACAGGGGACCTATGACTACACCTTC.

The chain links TRBV5-1 to TRBJ1-1; D is undetermined. In germline, CDR1 is SGHRS, CDR2 YFSETQ. The CDR3 sequence is 16 residues long. Trimming removed 0 bases from V and 0 bases from J, with 12 bases in between. This chain's CDR3 is CASSLVRTPMNTEAFF. CDR3 DNA: TGCGCCAGCAGCTTGGTTCGAACCCCCATGAACACTGAAGCTTTCTTT.

At least ten counts were recorded for this clonotype. The chain links TRBV6-5 to TRBJ1-2; D ambiguous. Germline-derived CDR1 and CDR2 are MNHEY and SVGAGI. Trimming removed 7 bases from V and 2 bases from J, with 14 bases in between. This CDR3 is built from 14 residues. CDR3 sequence: CASTSPTGNYGYTF. In DNA form, the CDR3 reads TGTGCCAGCACTTCCCCGACTGGAAACTATGGCTACACCTTC.

This clonotype was seen repeatedly, ten times or more. The rearrangement joins TRBV7-9 to TRBJ2-5; D is uncertain. In germline, CDR1 is SEHNR, CDR2 FQNEAQ (reference sequence). Trimming pared 2 bases from V and 5 bases from J, leaving 6 bases between. The CDR3 sequence is 12 residues long. The CDR3 nucleotides are TGTGCCAGCAGCTTACGCCGGGAGACCCAGTACTTC. This sequence encodes CASSLRRETQYF. Using reference TRBV7-9 and TRBJ2-5 for the parts outside the CDR3, the full variable domain is DTGVSQNPRHKITKRGQNVTFRCDPISEHNRLYWYRQTLGQGPEFLTYFQNEAQLEKSRLLSDRFSAERPKGSFSTLEIQRTEQGDSAMYLCASSLRRETQYFGPGTRLLVL.

Ten or more counts support this clonotype. The chain is built from TRBV29-1 and TRBJ2-7; 10 nucleotides agree with TRBD2. J was trimmed by 4 bases and V by 4 bases; bases with no gene match: 7. The germline CDR1 and CDR2 sequences are SQVTM and ANQGSEA. The CDR3 is made up of 14 amino acids. CDR3 in amino acids: CSVVASGRAYEQYF. In nucleotides, the CDR3 is TGCAGCGTTGTAGCTAGCGGGAGAGCGTACGAGCAGTACTTC.

This clonotype appeared a few times. The CDR3 here is CASSSDRGREQFF. The CDR3 DNA follows: TGTGCCAGCTCATCGGACAGGGGACGGGAGCAGTTCTTC. The chain is built from TRBV18 and TRBJ2-1; 9 bases agree with TRBD1. Germline CDR1 reads KGHSH; CDR2 reads LQKENI. This CDR3 is 13 amino acids long. The V gene end was trimmed by 5 bases and the J gene end by 10 bases; junction bases not matched to a gene: 6.

About this clonotype itself: This may arise from a read error, as a much more abundant clone is one base away. The CDR3 does not close with the conserved phenylalanine or tryptophan, likely indicating a read error. The chain couples TRBV24-1 to TRBJ2-1; 11 nucleotides agree with TRBD2. V shed 4 bases, J shed 3 bases, and the junction held 10 bases outside the gene matches. CDR3 size: 18 residues. Germline CDR1 reads KGHDR; CDR2 reads SFDVKD. DNA for the CDR3: TGTGCCACCAGTGACTCAAGACTAGCGGGACGCATCTACAATGAGCAGTTCCTC. This gives the protein CATSDSRLAGRIYNEQFL.

This chain connects TRBV6-5 to TRBJ1-4, with a tentative D call TRBD1 (5 bases). In germline, CDR1 is MNHEY, CDR2 SVGAGI. This CDR3 spans 15 amino acids. Trimming removed 6 bases at V and 1 base at J, with 12 bases between. CDR3 in DNA: TGTGCCAGCAGCCGCCTAAGGGGAACTAATGAAAAACTGTTTTTT. It yields the protein CASSRLRGTNEKLFF.

This clonotype showed up many times. V gene TRBV20-1 combines with J gene TRBJ2-3; 12 bases fit TRBD1. J lost 6 bases, V lost 5 bases, and 6 bases had no gene match. This CDR3 comprises 14 residues. Per the germline V gene, CDR1 is DFQATT and CDR2 is SNEGSKA (reference sequence). CDR3 sequence: CSALRDRGLDTQYF. As DNA, the CDR3 is TGCAGTGCTTTGCGGGACAGGGGGCTGGATACGCAGTATTTT.

The V gene is TRBV2, the J gene TRBJ2-6; possible D gene TRBD1, 6 bases. This CDR3 is built from 12 residues. V was trimmed by 4 bases and J by 15 bases, leaving 13 bases between them. The germline V gene has CDR1 SNHLY and CDR2 FYNNEI. CDR3 residues: CASSGSDSALTF. DNA of the CDR3: TGTGCCAGCAGTGGGTCGGACAGCGCCCTGACTTTC.

The chain carries TRBV20-1 and TRBJ2-4; the match to TRBD2 covers 12 bases. Germline-derived CDR1 and CDR2 are DFQATT and SNEGSKA (reference sequence). J gave up 0 bases and V 6 bases, and 3 bases lay outside the gene matches. This CDR3 has 15 amino acids. This CDR3 is CSAPTSGRAKNIQYF. As DNA, the CDR3 is TGCAGTGCGCCGACTAGCGGGAGAGCCAAAAACATTCAGTACTTC.

V gene TRBV12-3 or TRBV12-4 combines with J gene TRBJ1-5, with D maybe TRBD1 (5 bases). This CDR3 is 12 amino acids long. The ends were cut back, 6 bases at V and 6 bases at J, with 9 bases in the middle. CDR3 in DNA: TGTGCCAGCAGCAACAGGCTTCAGCCCCAGCATTTT. This gives the protein CASSNRLQPQHF.

This clonotype has just one count. The chain recombines TRBV10-3 with TRBJ2-5, with 9 bases aligning to TRBD1. The germline CDR1 and CDR2 sequences are ENHRY and SYGVKD. The CDR3 is 14 amino acids. The trim removed 8 bases at V and 5 bases at J, leaving 9 bases unmatched. DNA for the CDR3: TGTGCCATCGGGGGGACAGGGAGAGGGGAGACCCAGTACTTC. Translation gives CAIGGTGRGETQYF.